The 23 T cell receptor beta chains listed next were all sequenced from one sample in a study of cytomegalovirus exposure and HLA in healthy donors. Use of 60 Vbeta and 13 Jbeta primers characterized the PCR. Profiled with immunoSEQ multiplex PCR; TCRdb holds only in-frame clones, not every one. The sample records around 120,000 clones, 70% to 85% being singletons. Sequenced sample: PBMCs. The receptors derive from a boy aged 5-17 years in good health and CMV-seronegative.

The chain employs TRBV2 and TRBJ1-5; TRBD1 matches 7 bases. CDR1 is SNHLY, CDR2 FYNNEI, per germline. CDR3 length: 15 residues. Germline trimming cut 5 bases from V and 0 bases from J; bases unmatched to any gene: 4. The CDR3 DNA follows: TGTGCCAGCAGTCGGGACAGCAATAGCAATCAGCCCCAGCATTTT. Encoded protein: CASSRDSNSNQPQHF.

This clone was counted a few times. The chain combines TRBV5-6 with TRBJ1-3, with D tentatively TRBD1 (5 bases). The CDR3 has 14 residues. Looked up from germline, CDR1 is SGHDT and CDR2 is YYEEEE. The V end was cut by 6 bases, the J end by 0 bases, with 10 bases between. As DNA, the CDR3 is TGTGCCAGCAACCCAGGGTTCTCTGGAAACACCATATATTTT. It encodes CASNPGFSGNTIYF.

The chain recombines TRBV5-8 with TRBJ2-1, with 10 bases fitting TRBD1. CDR1 and CDR2 (germline): SGHTS, YDEGEE. V was clipped by 1 base and J by 4 bases; unmatched bases: 2. The CDR3 has 15 residues. DNA of the CDR3: TGTGCCAGCAGCTTGCGGGACAGGGGATACAATGAGCAGTTCTTC. As protein: CASSLRDRGYNEQFF.

V gene TRBV7-9 combines with J gene TRBJ1-2; 7 positions match TRBD1. Germline V CDR1 and CDR2: SEHNR, FQNEAQ (reference sequence). The ends lost 3 bases at V and 2 bases at J; junction bases unmatched: 3. The CDR3 is 14 residues long. CDR3 residues: CASSLRDRNYGYTF. Here the CDR3 DNA reads TGTGCCAGCAGCTTGAGGGACAGAAACTATGGCTACACCTTC.

This chain joins TRBV4-1 and TRBJ1-3, with TRBD1 identical over 9 bases. The germline V gene encodes CDR1 MGHRA and CDR2 YSYEKL. The V and J ends lost 2 bases and 4 bases, in that order; junction bases with no gene match: 9. This CDR3 is 17 amino acids long. CDR3 loop: CASSQPGTGKRGNTIYF. The DNA of the CDR3 is TGCGCCAGCAGCCAACCCGGGACAGGGAAAAGAGGAAACACCATATATTTT.

The chain recombines TRBV30 with TRBJ1-2, with 8 bases lining up with TRBD1. The CDR3 loop spans 13 amino acids. CDR1 is GTSNPN and CDR2 is SVGIG in the germline V gene (reference sequence). The ends lost 0 bases at V and 5 bases at J; junction bases unmatched: 2. CDR3 sequence reads: CAWSVQGGYGYTF. In DNA form, the CDR3 reads TGTGCCTGGAGTGTACAGGGGGGTTATGGCTACACCTTC.

The chain joins TRBV4-1 to TRBJ2-1, with D possibly being TRBD2 (6 bases). Trimming shortened V by 2 bases and J by 10 bases, and 21 bases separated the two germline ends. Germline CDR1 reads MGHRA; CDR2 reads YSYEKL. This CDR3 contains 16 residues. The CDR3 nucleotides are TGCGCCAGCAGCCAAACAAATAGCGGTGGAGTCCCCGAGCAGTTCTTC. This encodes CASSQTNSGGVPEQFF.

As regards this clone: Germline and junction disagree at one end, which may indicate a read error. The CDR3 here is CASTPRGGEYGYPF. CDR3 in DNA: TGTGCCAGCACCCCTCGCGGGGGGGAATATGGCTACCCCTTC. The V gene is TRBV7-9, the J gene TRBJ1-2, with TRBD1 as a possible D gene (5 bases). Germline loops: CDR1 SEHNR, CDR2 FQNEAQ (reference sequence). The CDR3 extends over 14 amino acids.

The CDR3 protein is CASSLGRTGSSGANVLTF. The CDR3 DNA reads TGTGCCAGCAGCTTAGGGAGGACGGGGAGCTCTGGGGCCAACGTCCTGACTTTC. This chain uses TRBV7-8 with TRBJ2-6, with a tentative D call TRBD2 (5 bases). In germline, CDR1 is SGHVS, CDR2 FQNEAQ. The CDR3 has 18 residues. Deletions cut 1 base from V and 0 bases from J, with 13 bases between.

V is TRBV2 and J is TRBJ1-2; D gene unclear. This CDR3 is built from 18 residues. V shed 2 bases and J shed 0 bases, with 19 bases lying between them. Germline CDR1 is SNHLY and CDR2 is FYNNEI. The CDR3 coding sequence is TGTGCCAGCAGTGAAATCGGCCTCCAGAGGACTCCTAACTATGGCTACACCTTC. It yields the protein CASSEIGLQRTPNYGYTF.

In this sample, this clone turned up once. This chain connects TRBV27 to TRBJ1-2; no reliable D call. V lost 7 bases, J lost 2 bases, and 5 bases lay in between. CDR3 length: 11 residues. Germline CDR1 and CDR2: MNHEY and SMNVEV (reference sequence). The CDR3 bases are TGTGCCAGCAAGCGGAACTATGGCTACACCTTC. This encodes CASKRNYGYTF.

The J gene is TRBJ2-2, the V gene TRBV18, with TRBD1 as a possible D gene (5 bases). Trimming shortened V by 3 bases and J by 6 bases, and 5 bases separated the two germline ends. Per the germline V gene, CDR1 is KGHSH and CDR2 is LQKENI. The length of the CDR3 is 12 residues. The CDR3 protein is CASSPRAGELFF. As DNA, the CDR3 is TGTGCCAGCTCACCCAGGGCCGGGGAGCTGTTTTTT.

The rearrangement links TRBV9 to TRBJ1-2; D is possibly TRBD1 (6 bases). The CDR3 loop spans 14 amino acids. V was shortened by 3 bases and J by 4 bases, with 13 bases between the two germline ends. The V gene's germline CDR1 is SGDLS and CDR2 YYNGEE. DNA of the CDR3: TGTGCCAGCAGCGCGAGACAGGAAGCCTATGGCTACACCTTC. Amino acid sequence: CASSARQEAYGYTF.

The chain is built from TRBV9 and TRBJ1-2; TRBD1 is a possible D gene (6 bases). Trimming removed 3 bases from V and 7 bases from J, with 13 bases in between. The CDR3 loop spans 13 amino acids. Germline-derived CDR1 and CDR2 are SGDLS and YYNGEE. The CDR3 nucleotides are TGTGCCAGCAGCGACCCAGGGGCGGGTGGCTACACCTTC. It is translated as CASSDPGAGGYTF.

This clone was found once. This chain links TRBV7-9 with TRBJ2-1; D perhaps matches TRBD1 (6 bases). V lost 1 base to trimming and J lost 2 bases, with 9 bases between them. CDR1 is SEHNR, CDR2 FQNEAQ, per germline (reference sequence). The CDR3 loop spans 15 amino acids. CDR3 residues: CASSLGRTAYNEQFF. The CDR3 coding sequence is TGTGCCAGCAGCTTAGGCCGGACAGCCTACAATGAGCAGTTCTTC.

This chain joins TRBV2 and TRBJ2-2; D might be TRBD2 (6 bases). Germline CDR1 reads SNHLY; CDR2 reads FYNNEI. V gave up 4 bases and J gave up 6 bases, with 15 bases separating them. The CDR3 is made up of 15 amino acids. CDR3 residues: CASSALLGEAGELFF. In DNA form, the CDR3 reads TGTGCCAGCAGTGCCCTGTTGGGGGAGGCCGGGGAGCTGTTTTTT.

V is TRBV11-2 and J is TRBJ2-3, with 13 bases identical to TRBD2. With 0 bases clipped from V and 0 bases from J, the junction kept 6 bases outside the gene matches. There are 19 residues in the CDR3. Germline loops: CDR1 SGHAT, CDR2 FQNNGV. The CDR3 DNA follows: TGTGCCAGCAGCTTAGATTTGGTGGGACTAGCGGGGAGCACAGATACGCAGTATTTT. Translation gives CASSLDLVGLAGSTDTQYF.

The chain recombines TRBV2 with TRBJ1-4; 11 bases agree with TRBD1. CDR3 length equals 16 residues. Germline loops: CDR1 SNHLY, CDR2 FYNNEI. The ends lost 6 bases at V and 7 bases at J; junction bases unmatched: 10. The CDR3 nucleotides are TGTGCCAGCAGCCCCGGGACAGGGGGACGGGGTGAAAAACTGTTTTTT. Encoded protein: CASSPGTGGRGEKLFF.

This clone was observed a handful of times. This chain links TRBV5-1 with TRBJ2-1; 13 nucleotides line up with TRBD2. After removal of 4 bases from V and 0 bases from J, the junction contained 4 bases not matched to a gene. Germline lookup yields CDR1 SGHRS and CDR2 YFSETQ. The CDR3 has 17 residues. CDR3 residues: CASSTGTSGISYNEQFF. The CDR3 coding sequence is TGCGCCAGCAGCACCGGGACTAGCGGGATCTCCTACAATGAGCAGTTCTTC.

This clone was counted only a few times. The gene calls are TRBV4-3 and TRBJ1-4, with D unresolved. The CDR3 is made up of 15 amino acids. In germline, CDR1 is LGHNA, CDR2 YSLEER. Between the trimmed V and J ends, which lost 5 bases and 2 bases, there was a span of 12 bases. The CDR3 here is CASSYNPGTNEKLFF. The CDR3 region has the DNA TGCGCCAGCAGCTACAACCCGGGGACTAATGAAAAACTGTTTTTT.

This chain uses TRBV4-1 with TRBJ1-2; 9 bases are shared with TRBD1. The CDR3 covers 17 residues. The J segment lost 4 bases and the V segment lost 2 bases, leaving 11 bases of the junction unmatched. Germline V CDR1 and CDR2: MGHRA, YSYEKL. The CDR3 nucleotides read TGCGCCAGCAGCCAACAACCGGGACAGGGCTCACCCTATGGCTACACCTTC. Amino acids: CASSQQPGQGSPYGYTF.

The chain couples TRBV4-3 to TRBJ1-4, with D hard to call. The ends were cut back, 2 bases at V and 7 bases at J, with 14 bases in the middle. The CDR3 has 15 residues. CDR1 LGHNA and CDR2 YSLEER come from the germline V gene. This CDR3 reads CASSQSEGWGEKLFF. The CDR3 nucleotides are TGCGCCAGCAGCCAATCGGAGGGTTGGGGTGAAAAACTGTTTTTT.

The table lists this clone with a count of one. The chain is built from TRBV29-1 and TRBJ1-6; 8 bases agree with TRBD1. This CDR3 is built from 12 residues. Per germline, CDR1 SQVTM and CDR2 ANQGSEA. In nucleotides, the CDR3 is TGCAGACCTGACAGGGGAAATTCACCCCTCCACTTT. Translation gives CRPDRGNSPLHF.